The next 19 T cell receptor beta chains were all read from a single sample in a study of PD-1 blockade in classical Hodgkin lymphoma. Time point indicated: cycle 4 day 1 (C4D1), after less than 7 weeks of nivolumab. Every one of the patients relapsed after autologous stem cell transplantation (brentuximab vedotin exposure was variable). Magnetic negative selection purified CD4+ T cells from thawed PBMCs. TCRdb's copy holds only in-frame clones and misses some; the assay was immunoSEQ multiplex PCR. The sample yields around 25,000 clones, 65% to 90% seen once. The input for sequencing was CD4+ T cells from blood, taken before the fourth cycle of nivolumab. The receptors come from a human donor with classical Hodgkin lymphoma.

The chain links TRBV5-1 to TRBJ1-1; D possibly corresponds to TRBD1 (5 bases). Germline loops: CDR1 SGHRS, CDR2 YFSETQ. This CDR3 is built from 16 residues. V was pared by 0 bases and J by 2 bases, with 14 bases between. The CDR3 coding sequence is TGCGCCAGCAGCTTGGGAAATCCAGGGCTTAACACTGAAGCTTTCTTT. Amino acid sequence: CASSLGNPGLNTEAFF.

V gene TRBV12-5 combines with J gene TRBJ1-6, with 10 bases identical to TRBD1. The CDR3 totals 15 residues. CDR1 is LGHNT and CDR2 is FRNRAP in the germline V gene. After removal of 6 bases from V and 6 bases from J, the junction contained 5 bases not matched to a gene. CDR3 in DNA: TGTGCTAGTGGACCCGGACAGGGGGGTAATTCACCCCTCCACTTT. This encodes CASGPGQGGNSPLHF. The variable domain in full, with the rest retrieved from reference TRBV12-5 and TRBJ1-6, is DARVTQTPRHKVTEMGQEVTMRCQPILGHNTVFWYRQTMMQGLELLAYFRNRAPLDDSGMPKDRFSAEMPDATLATLKIQPSEPRDSAVYFCASGPGQGGNSPLHFGNGTRLTVT.

The chain has TRBV19 and TRBJ1-3; maybe TRBD1 (6 bases). The length of the CDR3 is 14 residues. Deletions cut 6 bases from V and 2 bases from J, with 11 bases between. CDR1 LNHDA and CDR2 SQIVND come from the germline V gene (reference sequence). The CDR3 DNA reads TGTGCCAGTAGCAAACAGGGCACTGGAAACACCATATATTTT. Translating it yields CASSKQGTGNTIYF.

This sequence joins TRBV4-1 and TRBJ1-2, with D perhaps matching TRBD1 (5 bases). The CDR3 consists of 16 residues. V shed 4 bases and J shed 4 bases, with 19 bases lying between them. Per germline, CDR1 MGHRA and CDR2 YSYEKL. The CDR3: CASSPSMVGGSYGYTF. The CDR3 region has the DNA TGCGCCAGCAGCCCCTCAATGGTCGGGGGGAGCTATGGCTACACCTTC.

This sequence joins TRBV6-5 and TRBJ2-7, with unresolved D. In germline, CDR1 is MNHEY, CDR2 SVGAGI. The CDR3 covers 14 residues. V dropped 7 bases and J dropped 0 bases, with 13 bases sitting between them. The CDR3 here is CASMTPGLSYEQYF. For the CDR3, the DNA is TGTGCCAGCATGACTCCGGGCCTCTCCTACGAGCAGTACTTC.

The chain recombines TRBV2 with TRBJ1-2; the D is unclear. CDR1 and CDR2 from the germline V gene are SNHLY and FYNNEI. This CDR3 region has 11 residues. V shed 2 bases and J shed 8 bases, with 6 bases lying between them. CDR3 sequence (DNA): TGTGCCAGCAGTGAATCGGGAGGCTACACCTTC. It translates to CASSESGGYTF.

The genes are TRBV10-3 and TRBJ2-7, with D possibly TRBD1 on 5 matching bases. The CDR3 runs to 12 residues. The V and J ends lost 11 bases and 6 bases respectively, with 17 bases between them. Germline CDR1 is ENHRY and CDR2 is SYGVKD. The CDR3 here is CAVSWQGVEQYF. The DNA for the CDR3 is TGTGCCGTTTCATGGCAGGGTGTCGAGCAGTACTTC.

CDR3 in DNA: TGTGCCAGCTCGCAACAGGAAATGAACACTGAAGCTTTCTTT. This translates into CASSQQEMNTEAFF. The chain employs TRBV18 and TRBJ1-1, with D maybe TRBD1 (5 bases). Germline CDR1 reads KGHSH; CDR2 reads LQKENI. CDR3 length: 14 amino acids. V lost 6 bases, J lost 0 bases, and 11 bases lay in between.

The chain is built from TRBV18 and TRBJ1-3; D unclear. V was shortened by 5 bases and J by 4 bases, with 9 bases between the two germline ends. Germline V gene data show CDR1 as KGHSH and CDR2 as LQKENI. This CDR3 has 13 amino acids. CDR3 DNA: TGTGCCAGCTCATACAGCGTCGGAAACACCATATATTTT. This translates into CASSYSVGNTIYF.

This sequence joins TRBV6-5 and TRBJ1-5; 9 bases match TRBD1. V shed 6 bases and J 5 bases; nucleotides not matched to a gene: 8. The CDR3 length is 15 residues. The germline V gene has CDR1 MNHEY and CDR2 SVGAGI. The CDR3, as DNA: TGTGCCAGCAGGTTAGGACAGGGGCGACATCAGCCCCAGCATTTT. Its protein is CASRLGQGRHQPQHF.

The rearrangement joins TRBV7-9 to TRBJ1-3; tentatively, D is TRBD1 (5 bases). Per germline, CDR1 SEHNR and CDR2 FQNEAQ (reference sequence). CDR3 length: 16 amino acids. Trimming pared 2 bases from V and 0 bases from J, leaving 11 bases between. For the CDR3, the DNA is TGTGCCAGCAGCTTACAAGGGGCGGCCTCTGGAAACACCATATATTTT. Residues: CASSLQGAASGNTIYF.

The rearrangement uses TRBV27 and TRBJ2-7, with 10 bases that match TRBD1. The CDR3 spans 18 residues. J was trimmed by 0 bases and V by 0 bases; bases with no gene match: 8. The germline gives CDR1 MNHEY, CDR2 SMNVEV (reference sequence). CDR3 sequence: CASSLSYWGTGDSYEQYF. Written as DNA, the CDR3 is TGTGCCAGCAGTTTATCTTACTGGGGGACAGGGGACTCCTACGAGCAGTACTTC.

This chain links TRBV10-3 with TRBJ1-5; D remains unclear. The V end lost 8 bases, the J end lost 7 bases, and 15 bases lay between the germline ends. The CDR3 is made up of 13 amino acids. Germline V gene sequence: CDR1 ENHRY, CDR2 SYGVKD. CDR3 nucleotide sequence: TGTGCCATCCATGCTACCATGGAACAGCCCCAGCATTTT. Protein product: CAIHATMEQPQHF.

The V and J genes are TRBV9 and TRBJ2-7, with D perhaps matching TRBD2 (6 bases). The V gene's germline CDR1 is SGDLS and CDR2 YYNGEE. The CDR3 has 14 residues. V lost 0 bases and J 7 bases, leaving 14 bases between the germline ends. CDR3 nucleotides: TGTGCCAGCAGCGTAGTACAAGGCGCGGGGGAGCAGTACTTC. Protein sequence: CASSVVQGAGEQYF.

The genes are TRBV7-9 and TRBJ1-1; no clear D. Trimming stripped 4 bases from V and 5 bases from J, with 14 bases between. Germline CDR1 SEHNR, CDR2 FQNEAQ (reference sequence). CDR3 length equals 14 residues. CDR3 amino acids: CASSSWEGRTEAFF. CDR3 in DNA: TGTGCCAGCAGCTCGTGGGAGGGCAGGACTGAAGCTTTCTTT.

The chain links TRBV7-3 to TRBJ2-3; D unresolved. Trimming shortened V by 1 base and J by 1 base, and 9 bases separated the two germline ends. Per the germline V gene, CDR1 is SGHTA and CDR2 is FQGTGA. The CDR3 has 15 residues. The CDR3 reads CASSLSESGTDTQYF. The CDR3 DNA reads TGTGCCAGCAGCTTAAGCGAGAGCGGCACAGATACGCAGTATTTT.

The chain is built from TRBV27 and TRBJ1-4; the match to TRBD1 covers 8 bases. J gave up 7 bases and V 2 bases, and 6 bases lay outside the gene matches. This CDR3 region has 15 residues. Germline V lookup: CDR1 MNHEY, CDR2 SMNVEV (reference sequence). The CDR3 nucleotides are TGTGCCAGCAGTTTACGGACAGGGCTCGGTGAAAAACTGTTTTTT. This sequence encodes CASSLRTGLGEKLFF.

The chain uses TRBV9 and TRBJ2-1; 11 positions match TRBD2. The V gene end was trimmed by 0 bases and the J gene end by 6 bases; junction bases not matched to a gene: 2. CDR3 length: 15 amino acids. The V gene's germline CDR1 is SGDLS and CDR2 YYNGEE. CDR3 region: CASSVVAGGFNEQFF. DNA of the CDR3: TGTGCCAGCAGCGTAGTAGCGGGGGGGTTCAATGAGCAGTTCTTC. Full variable domain (missing parts from reference TRBV9 and TRBJ2-1): DSGVTQTPKHLITATGQRVTLRCSPRSGDLSVYWYQQSLDQGLQFLIQYYNGEERAKGNILERFSAQQFPDLHSELNLSSLELGDSALYFCASSVVAGGFNEQFFGPGTRLTVL.

The chain joins TRBV2 to TRBJ1-1; D is uncertain. The CDR3 covers 14 residues. CDR1 is SNHLY, CDR2 FYNNEI, per germline. V was trimmed by 6 bases and J by 3 bases, leaving 14 bases between them. The CDR3 DNA reads as TGTGCCAGCAGGCCCCCCGGGCGGGACACTGAAGCTTTCTTT. Its protein product is CASRPPGRDTEAFF. The full variable domain, with the rest looked up from reference TRBV2 and TRBJ1-1, is EPEVTQTPSHQVTQMGQEVILRCVPISNHLYFYWYRQILGQKVEFLVSFYNNEISEKSEIFDDQFSVERPDGSNFTLKIRSTKLEDSAMYFCASRPPGRDTEAFFGQGTRLTVV.